These T cell receptor beta chains were read from a single sample in a study of blood T cell repertoires in COVID-19. Clones were sequenced by immunoSEQ multiplex PCR, and TCRdb holds only the in-frame ones, with some missing. The table lists around 25,000 clones, around 86% of them singletons, with 6.5% in the top ten. Source material: peripheral blood. The receptors derive from a man in his 70s with acute or convalescent COVID-19. The CDR3 runs from the conserved cysteine through the conserved F or W. D genes are given only for firm matches.

j_call v_call d_call cdr3_aa cdr3_nt
TRBJ2-7 TRBV6-2/TRBV6-3 TRBD1 CASSITTGAPPSYEQYF TGTGCCAGCAGTATTACGACAGGGGCCCCTCCCTCCTACGAGCAGTACTTC
TRBJ2-5 TRBV4-1 TRBD1 CASSQEGTGGLETQYF TGCGCCAGCAGCCAAGAGGGGACAGGGGGCTTGGAGACCCAGTACTTC
TRBJ1-1 TRBV2 - CASRSEANTEAFF TGTGCCAGCAGATCCGAAGCAAACACTGAAGCTTTCTTT
TRBJ2-1 TRBV28 TRBD2 CASNRAGRGSLNEQFF TGTGCCAGCAACCGAGCGGGGCGGGGGTCCCTCAATGAGCAGTTCTTC
TRBJ1-6 TRBV9 TRBD1 CASSVVSRQGDSPLHF TGTGCCAGCAGCGTAGTAAGTCGACAGGGAGATTCACCCCTCCACTTT
TRBJ2-2 TRBV5-1 - CASSLGQTLLSTGELFF TGCGCCAGCAGCTTGGGACAGACTCTACTTAGCACCGGGGAGCTGTTTTTT
TRBJ2-7 TRBV12-3/TRBV12-4 - CASSYHGEQYF TGTGCCAGCAGCTATCACGGCGAGCAGTACTTC
TRBJ1-1 TRBV19 TRBD1 CASSARDRVNAFF TGTGCCAGTAGTGCCCGGGACAGGGTAAACGCTTTCTTT
TRBJ1-4 TRBV4-1 - CASSWGQGSNEKLFF TGCGCCAGCAGCTGGGGCCAGGGCAGCAATGAAAAACTGTTTTTT
TRBJ1-5 TRBV28 TRBD1 CASRQGALSNQPQHF TGTGCCAGCAGACAGGGGGCGCTCAGCAATCAGCCCCAGCATTTT